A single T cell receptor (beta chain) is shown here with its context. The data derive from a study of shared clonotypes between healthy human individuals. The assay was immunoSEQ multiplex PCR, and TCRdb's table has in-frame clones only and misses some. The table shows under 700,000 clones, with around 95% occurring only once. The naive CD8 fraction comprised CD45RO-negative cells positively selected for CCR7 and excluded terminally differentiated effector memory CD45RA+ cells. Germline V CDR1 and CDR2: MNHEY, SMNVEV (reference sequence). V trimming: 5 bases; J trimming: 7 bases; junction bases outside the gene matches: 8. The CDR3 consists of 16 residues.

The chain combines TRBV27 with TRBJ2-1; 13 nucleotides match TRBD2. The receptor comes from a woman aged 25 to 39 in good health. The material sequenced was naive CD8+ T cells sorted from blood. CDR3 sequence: CASSPHGTSGTNEQFF. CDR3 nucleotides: TGTGCCAGCAGTCCGCACGGGACTAGCGGGACGAATGAGCAGTTCTTC.